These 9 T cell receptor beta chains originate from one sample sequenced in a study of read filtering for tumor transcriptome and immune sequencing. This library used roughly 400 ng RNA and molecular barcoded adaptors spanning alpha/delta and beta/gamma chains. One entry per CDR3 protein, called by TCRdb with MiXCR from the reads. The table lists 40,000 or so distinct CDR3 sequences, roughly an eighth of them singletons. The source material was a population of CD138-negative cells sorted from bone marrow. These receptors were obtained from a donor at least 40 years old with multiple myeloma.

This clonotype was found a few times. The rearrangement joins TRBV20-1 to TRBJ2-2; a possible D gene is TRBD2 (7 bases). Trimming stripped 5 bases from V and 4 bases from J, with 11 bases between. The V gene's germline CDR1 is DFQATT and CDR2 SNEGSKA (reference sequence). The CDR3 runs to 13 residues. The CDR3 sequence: CSAPRGLTGELFF. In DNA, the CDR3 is TGCAGTGCTCCGCGGGGGCTCACCGGGGAGCTGTTTTTT.

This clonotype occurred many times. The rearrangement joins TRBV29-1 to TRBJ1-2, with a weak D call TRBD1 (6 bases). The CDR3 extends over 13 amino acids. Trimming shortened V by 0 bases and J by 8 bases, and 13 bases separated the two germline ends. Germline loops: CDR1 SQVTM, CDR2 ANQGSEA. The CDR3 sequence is CSVEEGARWGYTF. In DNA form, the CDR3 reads TGCAGCGTTGAAGAGGGGGCGCGTTGGGGCTACACCTTC.

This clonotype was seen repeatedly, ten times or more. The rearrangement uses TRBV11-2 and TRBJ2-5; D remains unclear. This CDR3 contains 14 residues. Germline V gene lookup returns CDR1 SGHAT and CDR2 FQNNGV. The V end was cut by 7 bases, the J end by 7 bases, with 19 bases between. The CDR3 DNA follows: TGTGCCAGCAACCATCAAAGTGCGAAAGGGACCCAGTACTTC. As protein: CASNHQSAKGTQYF.

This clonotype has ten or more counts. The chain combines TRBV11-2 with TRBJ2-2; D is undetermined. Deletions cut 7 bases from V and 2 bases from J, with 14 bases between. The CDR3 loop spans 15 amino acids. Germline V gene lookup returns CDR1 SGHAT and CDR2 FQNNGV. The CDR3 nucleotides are TGTGCCAGCATGAAAGGTCTTCTCAACACCGGGGAGCTGTTTTTT. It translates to CASMKGLLNTGELFF.

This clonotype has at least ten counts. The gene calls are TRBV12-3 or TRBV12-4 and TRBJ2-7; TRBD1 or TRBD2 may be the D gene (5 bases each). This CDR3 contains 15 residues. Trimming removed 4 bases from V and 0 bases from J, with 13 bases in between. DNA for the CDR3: TGTGCCAGCAGTTCTAGGGACCCGAGCTCCTACGAGCAGTACTTC. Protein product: CASSSRDPSSYEQYF.

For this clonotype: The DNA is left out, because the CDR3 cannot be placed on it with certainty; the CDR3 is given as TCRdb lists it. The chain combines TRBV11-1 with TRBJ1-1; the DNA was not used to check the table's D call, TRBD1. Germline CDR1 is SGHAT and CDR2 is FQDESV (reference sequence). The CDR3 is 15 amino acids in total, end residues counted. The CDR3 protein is CASSFAAGAVTEAFF.

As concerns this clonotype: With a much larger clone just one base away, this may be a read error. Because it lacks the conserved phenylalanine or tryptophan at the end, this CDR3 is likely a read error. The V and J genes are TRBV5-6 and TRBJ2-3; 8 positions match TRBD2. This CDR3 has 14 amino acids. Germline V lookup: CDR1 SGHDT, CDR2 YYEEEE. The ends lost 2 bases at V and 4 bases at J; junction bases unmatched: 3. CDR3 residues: CASSFGLASDTQYL. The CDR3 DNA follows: TGTGCCAGCAGCTTCGGACTAGCTTCAGATACGCAGTATCTT.

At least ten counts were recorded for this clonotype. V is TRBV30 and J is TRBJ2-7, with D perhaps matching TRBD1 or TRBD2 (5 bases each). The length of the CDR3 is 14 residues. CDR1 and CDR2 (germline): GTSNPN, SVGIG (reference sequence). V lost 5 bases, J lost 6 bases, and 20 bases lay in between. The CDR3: CAWARGRVYSEQYF. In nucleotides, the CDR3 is TGTGCCTGGGCACGGGGCAGGGTCTATTCCGAGCAGTACTTC.

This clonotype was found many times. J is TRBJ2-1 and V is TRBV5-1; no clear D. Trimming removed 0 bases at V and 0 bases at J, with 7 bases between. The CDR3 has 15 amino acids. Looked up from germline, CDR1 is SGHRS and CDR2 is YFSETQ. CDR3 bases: TGCGCCAGCAGCTTGGAGGGCTTCTCCTACAATGAGCAGTTCTTC. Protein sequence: CASSLEGFSYNEQFF.